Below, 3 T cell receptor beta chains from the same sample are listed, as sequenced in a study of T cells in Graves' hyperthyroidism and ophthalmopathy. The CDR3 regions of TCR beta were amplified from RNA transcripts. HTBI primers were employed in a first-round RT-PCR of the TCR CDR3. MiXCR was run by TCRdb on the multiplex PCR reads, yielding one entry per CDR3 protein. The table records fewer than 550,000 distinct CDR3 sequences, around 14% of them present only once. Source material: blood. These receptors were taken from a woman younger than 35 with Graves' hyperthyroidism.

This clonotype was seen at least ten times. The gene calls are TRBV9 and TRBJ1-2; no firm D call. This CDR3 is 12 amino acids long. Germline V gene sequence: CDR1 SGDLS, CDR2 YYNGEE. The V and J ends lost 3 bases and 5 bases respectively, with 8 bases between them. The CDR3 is CASSGFGYGYTF. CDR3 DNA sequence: TGTGCCAGCAGCGGCTTTGGGTATGGCTACACCTTC.

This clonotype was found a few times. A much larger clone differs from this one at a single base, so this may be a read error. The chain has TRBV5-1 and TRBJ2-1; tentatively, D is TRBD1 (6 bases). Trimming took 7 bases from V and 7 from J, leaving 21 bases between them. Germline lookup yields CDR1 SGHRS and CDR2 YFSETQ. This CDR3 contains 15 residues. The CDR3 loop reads CASRHRDIGRNEQFF. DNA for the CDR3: TGCGCCAGCCGTCACCGGGACATAGGTAGGAATGAGCAGTTCTTC. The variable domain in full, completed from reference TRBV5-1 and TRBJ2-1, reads KAGVTQTPRYLIKTRGQQVTLSCSPISGHRSVSWYQQTPGQGLQFLFEYFSETQRNKGNFPGRFSGRQFSNSRSEMNVSTLELGDSALYLCASRHRDIGRNEQFFGPGTRLTVL.

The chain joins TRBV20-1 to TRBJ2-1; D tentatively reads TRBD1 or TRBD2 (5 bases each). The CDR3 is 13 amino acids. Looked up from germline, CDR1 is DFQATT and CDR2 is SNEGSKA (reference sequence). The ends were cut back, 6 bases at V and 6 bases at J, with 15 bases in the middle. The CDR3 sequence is CSARKGSSNEQFF. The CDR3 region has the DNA TGCAGTGCCCGTAAGGGGAGCAGCAATGAGCAGTTCTTC.